The text below deals with one T cell receptor beta chain. The data were taken from a study of blood T cell repertoires in COVID-19. The data were produced by immunoSEQ multiplex PCR, yet TCRdb's version contains in-frame clones alone and is incomplete. The sample carries some 54,000 clones, 83% recorded once. J gave up 4 bases and V 0 bases, and 3 bases lay outside the gene matches. There are 16 residues in the CDR3. Germline CDR1 reads SGHRS; CDR2 reads YFSETQ. Sequencing was carried out using peripheral blood. This rearrangement joins TRBV5-1 to TRBJ2-3; TRBD1 matches at 12 bases. The clonotype originates from a woman aged 55-70 years with acute or convalescent COVID-19. The CDR3 reads CASSLGGQGAADTQYF. Here the CDR3 DNA reads TGCGCCAGCAGCTTGGGGGGACAGGGGGCTGCAGATACGCAGTATTTT.